Following are 26 T cell receptor beta chains from one sample sequenced in a study of metastatic and nonmetastatic thyroid tumors. No treatment of any kind had been given to any patient before thyroid surgery. TCRdb re-called the PCR reads via MiXCR. This table holds around 30,000 clones, around a quarter found once. Material for sequencing was blood. These receptors came from a female donor with papillary thyroid cancer or a benign thyroid nodule (not recorded which). Some clones in this sample may be carry-over from other donors' samples.

This clone has ten or more counts. The rearrangement uses TRBV10-3 and TRBJ1-2; 11 nucleotides align to TRBD1. The CDR3 totals 14 residues. The junction had 7 bases not matched to a gene; V was cut back by 10 bases and J by 3 bases. The germline V gene encodes CDR1 ENHRY and CDR2 SYGVKD. The CDR3: CASTRTGGDYGYTF. CDR3 coding DNA: TGTGCCAGCACGAGGACAGGGGGCGACTATGGCTACACCTTC.

This clone was seen many times. A single base separates this from a much larger clone, so it may be a read error. This sequence joins TRBV20-1 and TRBJ2-3; TRBD2 matches at 11 bases. The CDR3 contains 14 residues. Germline V gene sequence: CDR1 DFQATT, CDR2 SNEGSKA (reference sequence). CDR3 DNA: TGCAGTGCTCCAACTAGCGGGAGTTCGGATACGCGGTATTTT. Protein product: CSAPTSGSSDTRYF.

This clone was observed many times. The V gene is TRBV5-1, the J gene TRBJ1-1; no firm D call. Germline CDR1 reads SGHRS; CDR2 reads YFSETQ. The CDR3 runs to 15 residues. The V and J ends lost 0 bases and 5 bases respectively, with 14 bases between them. The CDR3 loop reads CASSLGPLVDTEAFF. The CDR3 bases are TGCGCCAGCAGCTTGGGGCCGCTCGTGGATACTGAAGCTTTCTTT.

This clone was seen at least ten times. The junction departs from the called germline gene at one end, perhaps through a read error. The chain has TRBV15 and TRBJ1-2, with D tentatively TRBD1 (5 bases). Per germline, CDR1 LNHNV and CDR2 YYDKDF (reference sequence). This CDR3 contains 11 residues. CDR3 nucleotide sequence: TGTGCCACCAGCAGAGAGAGGGGAATGATCTTC. Translating it yields CATSRERGMIF.

Regarding this clone: An end of the junction differs from the germline gene, which may be a read error. The V call is TRBV5-4, the J call TRBJ2-1, with D possibly matching TRBD1 (6 bases). CDR1 SGHNT and CDR2 YYREEE come from the germline V gene (reference sequence). This CDR3 has 14 residues. The CDR3 is CASSSQGIRGEQVF. Here the CDR3 DNA reads TGTGCCAGCAGCTCGCAGGGGATCCGAGGTGAGCAGGTCTTC.

This clone was observed at least ten times. This chain joins TRBV7-2 and TRBJ2-7; D is undetermined. The CDR3 runs to 13 residues. Germline CDR1 reads SGHTA; CDR2 reads FQGNSA. The ends were cut back, 2 bases at V and 5 bases at J, with 10 bases in the middle. CDR3 nucleotide sequence: TGTGCCAGCAGCTTAACAGCCTGGGACGAGCAGTACTTC. Amino acid sequence: CASSLTAWDEQYF.

In this sample, this clone turned up once. The chain uses TRBV18 and TRBJ1-5; D gene ambiguous. The CDR3 covers 15 residues. The germline V and J ends were trimmed by 3 bases and 2 bases, with 11 bases remaining between them. The V gene's germline CDR1 is KGHSH and CDR2 LQKENI. The CDR3 reads CASSPELEGNQPQHF. The CDR3 DNA is TGTGCCAGCTCACCGGAGCTGGAGGGCAATCAGCCCCAGCATTTT.

This chain connects TRBV7-2 to TRBJ2-7; no reliable D call. The CDR3 has 15 residues. Germline loops: CDR1 SGHTA, CDR2 FQGNSA. V was cut by 1 base and J by 4 bases, with 14 bases left in between. This chain's CDR3 is CASSLVASIPYEQYF. The DNA for the CDR3 is TGTGCCAGCAGCTTAGTTGCGTCTATCCCGTACGAGCAGTACTTC.

This clone is termed medium-sized (0.01 to 0.1%). The rearrangement uses TRBV30 and TRBJ1-6; the match to TRBD1 covers 8 bases. V trimming: 3 bases; J trimming: 7 bases; junction bases outside the gene matches: 14. The CDR3 is 17 amino acids. Germline-derived CDR1 and CDR2 are GTSNPN and SVGIG (reference sequence). CDR3 protein: CAWRDGTGGVWNSPLHF. The CDR3 nucleotides read TGTGCCTGGAGGGACGGGACAGGCGGAGTTTGGAATTCACCCCTCCACTTT.

As DNA, the CDR3 is TGTGCCAGCAGCCTTACTCCCCGGAGTTCCGGCTACACCTTC. Translating gives CASSLTPRSSGYTF. The chain combines TRBV11-3 with TRBJ1-2; D not resolved. This CDR3 spans 14 amino acids. V lost 5 bases and J lost 8, with 18 bases in between. Per germline, CDR1 SGHNT and CDR2 YENEEA.

Ten or more counts support this clone. The chain joins TRBV7-9 to TRBJ1-4; no clear D. CDR1 SEHNR and CDR2 FQNEAQ come from the germline V gene (reference sequence). V shed 5 bases and J shed 8 bases, with 12 bases lying between them. CDR3 length: 13 residues. The CDR3 region has the DNA TGTGCCAGCAGCCCCGGCATAAGGGAAAAACTGTTTTTT. It is translated as CASSPGIREKLFF.

This clone was seen ten or more times. The chain joins TRBV5-6 to TRBJ1-6; D unresolved. V lost 5 bases and J 8 bases, leaving 8 bases between the germline ends. This CDR3 comprises 12 residues. Germline V gene lookup returns CDR1 SGHDT and CDR2 YYEEEE. CDR3 in amino acids: CASRKGYSPLHF. As DNA, the CDR3 is TGTGCCAGCAGAAAAGGCTATTCACCCCTCCACTTT. The complete variable domain, with remaining parts taken from reference TRBV5-6 and TRBJ1-6, reads DAGVTQSPTHLIKTRGQQVTLRCSPKSGHDTVSWYQQALGQGPQFIFQYYEEEERQRGNFPDRFSGHQFPNYSSELNVNALLLGDSALYLCASRKGYSPLHFGNGTRLTVT.

This clone was recorded at least ten times. The chain employs TRBV20-1 and TRBJ2-7, with TRBD1 as a possible D gene (6 bases). The length of the CDR3 is 12 residues. Trimming stripped 3 bases from V and 2 bases from J, with 8 bases between. Germline V gene lookup returns CDR1 DFQATT and CDR2 SNEGSKA (reference sequence). CDR3 loop: CSASGQTYEQYF. In DNA, the CDR3 is TGCAGTGCTAGCGGACAGACCTACGAGCAGTACTTC.

In this sample, this clone turned up a few times. It may be a read error: a sequence one base away is much more abundant. J is TRBJ2-1 and V is TRBV7-9; D is unresolved. The CDR3 runs to 13 residues. Germline CDR1 and CDR2: SEHNR and FQNEAQ (reference sequence). Trimming shortened V by 5 bases and J by 8 bases, and 13 bases separated the two germline ends. This CDR3 is CASSRGLADEQFF. In DNA form, the CDR3 reads TGTGCCAGCAGCCGCGGTTTGGCCGATGAGCAGTTCTTC. The complete variable domain, with remaining parts taken from reference TRBV7-9 and TRBJ2-1, reads DTGVSQNPRHKITKRGQNVTFRCDPISEHNRLYWYRQTLGQGPEFLTYFQNEAQLEKSRLLSDRFSAERPKGSFSTLEIQRTEQGDSAMYLCASSRGLADEQFFGPGTRLTVL.

The table lists this clone with many counts. The chain links TRBV25-1 to TRBJ2-7, with a possible D match to TRBD2 (7 bases). CDR1 is MGHDK and CDR2 is SYGVNS in the germline V gene. Trimming pared 6 bases from V and 7 bases from J, leaving 22 bases between. This CDR3 contains 15 residues. DNA for the CDR3: TGTGCCAGCAGAGGCCTTGGGGGGGCGGCAAAGGAGCAGTACTTC. It encodes CASRGLGGAAKEQYF.

The V gene is TRBV20-1, the J gene TRBJ2-2; D remains ambiguous. Germline values: CDR1 DFQATT, CDR2 SNEGSKA (reference sequence). The CDR3 has 11 residues. The CDR3 sequence: CTPRAHGELFF. CDR3 coding DNA: TGCACTCCTAGAGCCCACGGGGAGCTGTTTTTT.

This clone was counted ten times or more. The gene calls are TRBV7-2 and TRBJ2-7; maybe TRBD2 (5 bases). The CDR3 loop spans 13 amino acids. Deletions cut 2 bases from V and 7 bases from J, with 12 bases between. Per germline, CDR1 SGHTA and CDR2 FQGNSA. The CDR3 DNA reads TGTGCCAGCAGCTTATCCCCTAGCCGAGAGCAGTACTTC. Amino acid sequence: CASSLSPSREQYF.

This clone has ten or more counts. The J gene is TRBJ1-1, the V gene TRBV6-6; D not certain. With 0 bases removed from V and 5 bases from J, the gap between germline ends came to 7 bases. The CDR3 is 13 residues long. Germline lookup yields CDR1 MNHNY and CDR2 SVGAGI (reference sequence). CDR3: CASSYSEVTEAFF. As DNA, the CDR3 is TGTGCCAGCAGTTACTCAGAGGTAACTGAAGCTTTCTTT.

Note on this clone: At one end, the junction sequence differs from germline, possibly due to a read error. The rearrangement joins TRBV13 to TRBJ2-2, with TRBD1 as a possible D gene (6 bases). The CDR3 loop spans 17 amino acids. CDR1 is PRHDT and CDR2 is FYEKMQ in the germline V gene (reference sequence). The CDR3 nucleotides are TGTGCCAGCAGCTCACGATCCGGGACATCGAACACCTGGGAGCTGTTTTTT. It yields the protein CASSSRSGTSNTWELFF.

In regard to this clone: The missing conserved phenylalanine or tryptophan at the end of this CDR3 makes a read error likely. The chain carries TRBV3-1 and TRBJ2-7; the match to TRBD1 covers 7 bases. The CDR3 has 13 amino acids. Germline-derived CDR1 and CDR2 are LGHDT and YNNKEL (reference sequence). The V and J ends lost 7 bases and 3 bases, in that order; junction bases with no gene match: 6. This CDR3 reads CASIPGQLYEQYL. Here the CDR3 DNA reads TGTGCCAGCATCCCGGGACAGCTCTACGAGCAGTACCTC.

This clone is labeled medium-sized (0.01 to 0.1%). This same CDR3 is encoded by further DNA sequences in the sample. The chain employs TRBV15 and TRBJ2-7, with D possibly called TRBD1 or TRBD2 (5 bases each). V was trimmed by 1 base and J by 1 base, leaving 8 bases between them. CDR3 length: 14 amino acids. The germline gives CDR1 LNHNV, CDR2 YYDKDF (reference sequence). The CDR3 region is CATSRVGGSYEQYF. The DNA of the CDR3 is TGTGCCACCAGCAGAGTTGGGGGTTCCTACGAGCAGTACTTC.

This clone was observed at least ten times. V usage is TRBV20-1 and J usage is TRBJ2-1; D ambiguous. This CDR3 is built from 14 residues. Germline loops: CDR1 DFQATT, CDR2 SNEGSKA (reference sequence). V dropped 1 base and J dropped 0 bases, with 7 bases sitting between them. CDR3 sequence reads: CSARGLNSYNEQFF. The CDR3 nucleotides are TGCAGTGCTAGAGGACTCAACTCCTACAATGAGCAGTTCTTC.

By share, this clone counts as medium-sized (0.01 to 0.1%). The rearrangement links TRBV18 to TRBJ1-2; 7 bases line up with TRBD1. From germline, CDR1 is KGHSH and CDR2 LQKENI. With 2 bases clipped from V and 4 bases from J, the junction kept 16 bases outside the gene matches. The CDR3 contains 18 residues. As DNA, the CDR3 is TGTGCCAGCTCACCATCCCTCGGGACAGACGACTTAAGCTATGGCTACACCTTC. It yields the protein CASSPSLGTDDLSYGYTF.

Turning to this clone: A read error may explain this, as a much larger clone is one base away. The sample contains more than one DNA sequence encoding this CDR3. The rearrangement joins TRBV4-1 to TRBJ2-1; 9 nucleotides align to TRBD2. Germline CDR1 reads MGHRA; CDR2 reads YSYEKL. The CDR3 contains 17 residues. CDR3 region: CASSLHRAGGRYNEQFF. Here the CDR3 DNA reads TGCGCCAGCAGCCTTCACCGAGCGGGAGGAAGGTACAATGAGCAATTCTTC.

This clone was seen a handful of times. The chain links TRBV11-1 to TRBJ2-3; possible D gene TRBD1, 6 bases. Per germline, CDR1 SGHAT and CDR2 FQDESV (reference sequence). The CDR3 is made up of 16 amino acids. V dropped 5 bases and J dropped 2 bases, with 17 bases sitting between them. CDR3 protein: CASSTETGAPTDTQYF. CDR3 bases: TGTGCCAGCAGCACAGAGACAGGCGCGCCCACAGATACGCAGTATTTT.

This clone has just a few counts. One junction end does not reproduce the germline sequence, and a read error may be involved. Additional DNA sequences in this sample encode the identical CDR3. The chain couples TRBV2 to TRBJ2-7, with D uncertain. Per germline, CDR1 SNHLY and CDR2 FYNNEI. The CDR3 loop spans 11 amino acids. CDR3 region: CASTGKAEQYF. Written as DNA, the CDR3 is TGCGCCAGCACCGGCAAGGCCGAGCAGTACTTC.